One and the same sample provided the 21 T cell receptor beta chains below, sequenced in a study of CD8+ T cells in alopecia areata. Sequencing used cDNA as its template, made by extracting RNA and reverse transcribing it. Produced via immunoSEQ multiplex PCR; TCRdb's table is partial and in-frame only. The sample lists approximately 91,000 clones, 35% to 50% occurring once. Sequencing was carried out using CD4+ T cells sorted from blood. Receptors were obtained from a human donor with alopecia areata.

This clone occurred once. The V call is TRBV29-1, the J call TRBJ1-1; D not certain. CDR1 SQVTM and CDR2 ANQGSEA come from the germline V gene. Trimming removed 4 bases at V and 6 bases at J, with 18 bases between. The CDR3 covers 14 residues. The CDR3 region is CSVVLFGGIPEAFF. The CDR3 DNA reads as TGCAGCGTTGTTTTGTTCGGAGGGATCCCTGAAGCTTTCTTT.

The chain joins TRBV28 to TRBJ2-6; TRBD1 is a possible D gene (5 bases). V lost 4 bases to trimming and J lost 0 bases, with 7 bases between them. The CDR3 has 15 residues. CDR1 MDHEN and CDR2 SYDVKM come from the germline V gene. The CDR3 region is CASSYRYSGANVLTF. The CDR3 nucleotides are TGTGCCAGCAGTTACAGGTACTCTGGGGCCAACGTCCTGACTTTC.

This clone has more than one count but fewer than ten. The chain couples TRBV29-1 to TRBJ1-1, with D uncertain. The germline V gene has CDR1 SQVTM and CDR2 ANQGSEA. The CDR3 extends over 12 amino acids. The V end was cut by 8 bases, the J end by 5 bases, with 15 bases between. CDR3 amino acids: CSPSYGRTEAFF. In DNA, the CDR3 is TGCAGCCCTTCGTATGGTAGGACTGAAGCTTTCTTT.

This clone was seen only a few times. The J gene is TRBJ2-5, the V gene TRBV29-1, with D possibly matching TRBD2 (5 bases). Deletions cut 6 bases from V and 5 bases from J, with 16 bases between. Per germline, CDR1 SQVTM and CDR2 ANQGSEA. The CDR3 extends over 13 amino acids. The CDR3 here is CSVEVGSLETQYF. DNA of the CDR3: TGCAGCGTCGAGGTGGGGAGTTTGGAGACCCAGTACTTC.

This rearrangement joins TRBV23-1 to TRBJ1-5; D is uncertain. TRBV23-1 is annotated as an ORF whose role is uncertain. The CDR3 consists of 15 residues. V was shortened by 6 bases and J by 6 bases, with 18 bases between the two germline ends. The CDR3 reads CASRRNRAGIQPQHF. CDR3 nucleotide sequence: TGCGCCAGCAGGAGGAATCGGGCAGGCATTCAGCCCCAGCATTTT.

The chain has TRBV29-1 and TRBJ2-5; D may be TRBD2 (6 bases). V lost 6 bases, J lost 2 bases, and 10 bases lay in between. Germline-derived CDR1 and CDR2 are SQVTM and ANQGSEA. CDR3 length equals 12 residues. CDR3 residues: CSVGTQQETQYF. The CDR3 DNA is TGCAGCGTGGGGACTCAACAAGAGACCCAGTACTTC.

This clone was seen a few times. The V and J genes are TRBV7-2 and TRBJ2-5; no definite D call. The V gene lost 3 bases and the J gene lost 7 bases, with 15 bases spanning the gap. The CDR3 loop spans 14 amino acids. Germline CDR1 is SGHTA and CDR2 is FQGNSA. The CDR3 DNA reads TGTGCCAGCAGCTTTATGTCGCCCCGGATGACCCAGTACTTC. This codes for CASSFMSPRMTQYF.

This chain links TRBV5-1 with TRBJ1-2; D is ambiguous. The CDR3 has 13 amino acids. CDR1 and CDR2 from the germline V gene are SGHRS and YFSETQ. The V end lost 7 bases, the J end lost 8 bases, and 18 bases lay between the germline ends. CDR3 region: CASGPGRDFGYTF. CDR3 nucleotides: TGCGCCAGCGGGCCGGGGAGGGATTTCGGCTACACCTTC.

The CDR3 DNA sequence: TGCAGCGTTGCTTGGGGGGCTGGGGAAAAACTGTTTTTT. Amino acid sequence: CSVAWGAGEKLFF. The gene calls are TRBV29-1 and TRBJ1-4, with D possibly being TRBD1 (6 bases). V shed 4 bases and J shed 8 bases, with 14 bases lying between them. The V gene's germline CDR1 is SQVTM and CDR2 ANQGSEA. The CDR3 is 13 residues long.

V is TRBV29-1 and J is TRBJ1-4, with D hard to call. The CDR3 spans 13 residues. Trimming removed 7 bases from V and 0 bases from J, with 9 bases in between. Germline loops: CDR1 SQVTM, CDR2 ANQGSEA. Here the CDR3 reads CSGLGATNEKLFF. CDR3 DNA sequence: TGCAGCGGACTGGGTGCAACTAATGAAAAACTGTTTTTT.

The V call is TRBV29-1, the J call TRBJ2-3; possibly TRBD1 or TRBD2 for D (5 bases each). The V gene's germline CDR1 is SQVTM and CDR2 ANQGSEA. The CDR3 contains 13 residues. The germline V and J ends were trimmed by 4 bases and 4 bases, with 12 bases remaining between them. CDR3 region: CSVAGTLADTQYF. CDR3 sequence (DNA): TGCAGCGTTGCAGGGACCCTCGCAGATACGCAGTATTTT.

This sequence joins TRBV30 and TRBJ2-7; D may be TRBD1 or TRBD2 (6 bases each). The germline CDR1 and CDR2 sequences are GTSNPN and SVGIG (reference sequence). The CDR3 covers 15 residues. Trimming shortened V by 4 bases and J by 5 bases, and 21 bases separated the two germline ends. As DNA, the CDR3 is TGTGCCTGGACTCCCCTCCGGGGGCGTTCCCACGAGCAGTACTTC. It is translated as CAWTPLRGRSHEQYF.

This clone was seen more than once but under ten times. The chain carries TRBV29-1 and TRBJ2-1; the match to TRBD2 covers 7 bases. The V gene end was trimmed by 2 bases and the J gene end by 2 bases; junction bases not matched to a gene: 9. In germline, CDR1 is SQVTM, CDR2 ANQGSEA. The CDR3 covers 16 residues. CDR3 sequence (DNA): TGCAGCGTTGAAATCGCGGGAGAACGCCCCTACAATGAGCAGTTCTTC. Amino acid sequence: CSVEIAGERPYNEQFF.

This clone has just a few counts. This chain links TRBV29-1 with TRBJ2-1; perhaps TRBD1 as D (5 bases). The germline gives CDR1 SQVTM, CDR2 ANQGSEA. V shed 3 bases and J shed 8 bases, with 8 bases lying between them. This CDR3 is built from 11 residues. CDR3 in amino acids: CSVEGLDEQFF. CDR3 nucleotides: TGCAGCGTTGAGGGGCTGGATGAGCAGTTCTTC.

The V gene is TRBV14, the J gene TRBJ2-7; perhaps D is TRBD1 or TRBD2 (5 bases each). CDR3 length: 14 amino acids. From germline, CDR1 is SGHDN and CDR2 FVKESK. The V end was cut by 2 bases, the J end by 7 bases, with 15 bases between. The CDR3 coding sequence is TGTGCCAGCAGCCAAACGGCGAGGGGCGGTGAGCAGTACTTC. Translating gives CASSQTARGGEQYF. The entire variable domain, with the rest obtained from reference TRBV14 and TRBJ2-7, is as follows: EAGVTQFPSHSVIEKGQTVTLRCDPISGHDNLYWYRRVMGKEIKFLLHFVKESKQDESGMPNNRFLAERTGGTYSTLKVQPAELEDSGVYFCASSQTARGGEQYFGPGTRLTVT.

This clone showed up just a few times. The chain recombines TRBV23-1 with TRBJ2-7; TRBD1 agrees at 7 bases. TRBV23-1 is filed as an ORF, its function uncertain. The CDR3 totals 13 residues. Written as DNA, the CDR3 is TGCCCTGTAGGGACAGCAAGCTCCTACGAGCAGTACTTC. It yields the protein CPVGTASSYEQYF.

V and J are TRBV28 and TRBJ2-3, with 9 bases lining up with TRBD2. CDR3 size: 16 residues. V lost 5 bases and J lost 3; bases outside the gene matches: 9. The germline gives CDR1 MDHEN, CDR2 SYDVKM. The CDR3: CASSHQIAGETDTQYF. CDR3 coding DNA: TGTGCCAGCAGTCACCAGATAGCGGGAGAGACAGATACGCAGTATTTT.

Only a few counts were recorded for this clone. V usage is TRBV30 and J usage is TRBJ2-7, with a possible D match to TRBD1 (6 bases). This CDR3 spans 12 amino acids. Trimming removed 1 base from V and 3 bases from J, with 7 bases in between. Germline assignment: CDR1 GTSNPN and CDR2 SVGIG (reference sequence). Here the CDR3 reads CAWSEQGYEQYF. The CDR3 DNA reads TGTGCCTGGAGTGAACAGGGCTACGAGCAGTACTTC.

The DNA of the CDR3 is TGCGCCAGCAGCCAAGAAACAGGAGCGGCTAGCACAGATACGCAGTATTTT. Its translation: CASSQETGAASTDTQYF. The rearrangement joins TRBV4-3 to TRBJ2-3, with D possibly called TRBD1 or TRBD2 (5 bases each). The germline gives CDR1 LGHNA, CDR2 YSLEER. V lost 0 bases and J lost 0, with 13 bases in between. CDR3 length: 17 amino acids.

Points on this clone: Other DNA sequences in the sample encode the same CDR3. The J gene is TRBJ1-1, the V gene TRBV29-1; D is undetermined. The CDR3 loop spans 12 amino acids. Trimming removed 5 bases from V and 0 bases from J, with 7 bases in between. Germline V gene data show CDR1 as SQVTM and CDR2 as ANQGSEA. As DNA, the CDR3 is TGCAGCGTTACAGTTCTGAACACTGAAGCTTTCTTT. Translating it yields CSVTVLNTEAFF.

This clone was seen only a few times. J is TRBJ1-2 and V is TRBV28; TRBD1 might be the D (6 bases). Germline V lookup: CDR1 MDHEN, CDR2 SYDVKM. The CDR3 is made up of 13 amino acids. V gave up 8 bases and J gave up 4 bases, with 14 bases separating them. The CDR3: CASLPRGGYGYTF. DNA for the CDR3: TGTGCCAGCCTCCCGAGGGGGGGCTATGGCTACACCTTC.